This T cell receptor (beta chain) is from a study of CD8+ T cells in alopecia areata. Study overall: Scoring of treated patients' severity used the percentage of affected scalp area.

The authors extracted RNA and reverse transcribed it into cDNA as the sequencing template. Libraries were prepared by immunoSEQ multiplex PCR; TCRdb keeps only in-frame clonotypes and omits some of them. The sample contains about 270,000 clones, around three fifths of which appear only once. The CDR3 contains 15 residues. V was trimmed by 2 bases and J by 4 bases, leaving 14 bases between them. Germline CDR1 and CDR2: MNHEY and SVGAGI. Treatment: oral pan-JAK inhibitor, 5-10 mg twice daily. The genes are TRBV6-5 and TRBJ2-5; D possibly corresponds to TRBD1 (6 bases). The source was CD4+ T cells sorted from blood, collected at roughly week 53, from a patient treated with tofacitinib. The sequence was obtained from a human donor with alopecia areata. The CDR3 DNA sequence: TGTGCCAGCAGTTACAGGGACACCGAGGTAGAGACCCAGTACTTC. As protein: CASSYRDTEVETQYF.